What follows are 14 T cell receptor beta chains derived from one specimen sequenced in a study of T cells in Graves' hyperthyroidism and ophthalmopathy. Template material for amplifying TCR beta CDR3 regions consisted of RNA transcripts. The HTBI primer set was used in a first-round RT-PCR of the TCR CDR3. Each CDR3 protein is one row after TCRdb ran MiXCR on the multiplex PCR reads. The sample includes 500,000 to 600,000 distinct CDR3 sequences, 46% of them seen just once. The sample was peripheral blood or thyroid tissue (not recorded which). The receptors were sampled from an adult woman with Graves' disease, either hyperthyroidism or ophthalmopathy (not recorded which).

This clonotype has at least ten counts. This sequence joins TRBV7-9 and TRBJ2-6; 7 bases match TRBD1. This CDR3 has 17 residues. Germline loops: CDR1 SEHNR, CDR2 FQNEAQ (reference sequence). V lost 5 bases and J lost 2; bases outside the gene matches: 9. As DNA, the CDR3 is TGTGCCAGCAGCGCCTACAGGGGTGGGACTGGGGCCAACGTCCTGACTTTC. It is translated as CASSAYRGGTGANVLTF. Combining the CDR3 with reference TRBV7-9 and TRBJ2-6 gives the whole variable domain DTGVSQNPRHKITKRGQNVTFRCDPISEHNRLYWYRQTLGQGPEFLTYFQNEAQLEKSRLLSDRFSAERPKGSFSTLEIQRTEQGDSAMYLCASSAYRGGTGANVLTFGAGSRLTVL.

This clonotype appeared a single time. The rearrangement links TRBV7-3 to TRBJ1-5; 9 positions match TRBD1. The CDR3 sequence is 14 residues long. With V trimmed by 6 bases and J by 7 bases, 7 bases remained unmatched. Germline V lookup: CDR1 SGHTA, CDR2 FQGTGA. The CDR3 loop is CASRKTGGLQPQHF. As DNA, the CDR3 is TGTGCCAGCAGGAAGACAGGGGGATTGCAGCCCCAGCATTTT.

This clonotype was observed many times. The chain recombines TRBV6-6 with TRBJ1-2; D unresolved. Per the germline V gene, CDR1 is MNHNY and CDR2 is SVGAGI (reference sequence). The CDR3 is 11 amino acids. The germline V and J ends were trimmed by 2 bases and 8 bases, with 6 bases remaining between them. CDR3 bases: TGTGCCAGCAGTTACGATGTCGGCTACACCTTC. Its translation is CASSYDVGYTF.

This clonotype was detected many times. J is TRBJ1-5 and V is TRBV20-1; D is undetermined. V was trimmed by 4 bases and J by 0 bases, leaving 10 bases between them. Germline CDR1 reads DFQATT; CDR2 reads SNEGSKA (reference sequence). The CDR3 runs 14 residues. The CDR3 sequence: CSATTAASNQPQHF. In DNA form, the CDR3 reads TGCAGTGCTACTACAGCAGCTAGCAATCAGCCCCAGCATTTT.

Only one count was recorded for this clonotype. V usage is TRBV13 and J usage is TRBJ1-2; the D gene is possibly TRBD1 (6 bases). Trimming cost V 0 bases and J 7 bases, with 12 bases left between them. This CDR3 has 14 amino acids. Germline-derived CDR1 and CDR2 are PRHDT and FYEKMQ (reference sequence). The CDR3 loop is CASSLGGGESGYTF. In nucleotides, the CDR3 is TGTGCCAGCAGCTTAGGAGGGGGGGAATCTGGCTACACCTTC.

The V gene is TRBV7-2, the J gene TRBJ2-1, with D tentatively TRBD1 (6 bases). This CDR3 spans 15 amino acids. V was cut by 5 bases and J by 2 bases, with 13 bases left in between. Germline lookup yields CDR1 SGHTA and CDR2 FQGNSA. CDR3: CASSPRKGAYNEQFF. DNA for the CDR3: TGTGCCAGCAGCCCCCGGAAGGGGGCCTACAATGAGCAGTTCTTC.

This clonotype was observed a handful of times. The chain has TRBV24-1 and TRBJ1-2; the D is unclear. V shed 1 base and J shed 7 bases, with 15 bases lying between them. The CDR3 has 15 amino acids. Germline V CDR1 and CDR2: KGHDR, SFDVKD. CDR3 residues: CATSDLPGFGSGYTF. CDR3 sequence (DNA): TGTGCCACCAGTGATTTACCGGGGTTCGGAAGTGGCTACACCTTC.

The V call is TRBV7-9, the J call TRBJ2-5; the match to TRBD1 covers 7 bases. Germline-derived CDR1 and CDR2 are SEHNR and FQNEAQ (reference sequence). The V segment lost 5 bases and the J segment 3 bases; nucleotides outside the gene matches: 9. The CDR3 runs 15 residues. CDR3 loop: CASSQAPGQKETQYF. For the CDR3, the DNA is TGTGCCAGCAGCCAAGCACCGGGACAGAAAGAGACCCAGTACTTC.

This clonotype was seen only a few times. The rearrangement joins TRBV10-3 to TRBJ2-7, with D perhaps matching TRBD1 (6 bases). In germline, CDR1 is ENHRY, CDR2 SYGVKD. V lost 10 bases and J lost 7, with 20 bases in between. This CDR3 region has 13 residues. CDR3 protein: CATRDIKIPEQYF. In DNA form, the CDR3 reads TGTGCCACCCGGGACATCAAAATCCCGGAGCAGTACTTC.

A remark on this clonotype: This sequence may be a read error, since a much larger clone differs from it by one base. As the CDR3 is not closed by the conserved phenylalanine or tryptophan, this likely results from a read error. The J gene is TRBJ2-2, the V gene TRBV12-3 or TRBV12-4, with TRBD1 matching 8 bases. V lost 4 bases and J lost 2; bases outside the gene matches: 3. This CDR3 is built from 15 residues. The CDR3 DNA reads TGTGCCAGCAGTTCAGGGGGCGCAAACACCGGGGAGCTGTTTTGT. Translated: CASSSGGANTGELFC.

This clonotype appeared a few times. The chain has TRBV29-1 and TRBJ2-4, with 11 bases fitting TRBD1. Germline values: CDR1 SQVTM, CDR2 ANQGSEA. This CDR3 has 13 residues. The trim removed 6 bases at V and 7 bases at J, leaving 5 bases unmatched. DNA of the CDR3: TGCAGCGTGGCCGGGACAGGGGGGAACATTCAGTACTTC. This translates into CSVAGTGGNIQYF.

The rearrangement links TRBV20-1 to TRBJ1-1; D perhaps matches TRBD1 (5 bases). Looked up from germline, CDR1 is DFQATT and CDR2 is SNEGSKA (reference sequence). V gave up 1 base and J gave up 3 bases, with 9 bases separating them. This CDR3 comprises 13 residues. This chain's CDR3 is CSARARVYTEAFF. The CDR3 DNA reads as TGCAGTGCTAGAGCCAGGGTTTACACTGAAGCTTTCTTT.

CDR3 bases: TGCAGCTCACTCATCGCGGAGGGTACCGGGGAGCTGTTTTTT. Protein product: CSSLIAEGTGELFF. The chain couples TRBV29-1 to TRBJ2-2; weak D call: TRBD2 (6 bases). The germline V and J ends were trimmed by 8 bases and 5 bases, with 18 bases remaining between them. CDR1 and CDR2 (germline): SQVTM, ANQGSEA. This CDR3 is 14 amino acids long.

Regarding this clonotype: Given the absence of the conserved phenylalanine or tryptophan at the CDR3 end, a read error is likely. It is unclear where the CDR3 begins or ends on the DNA, so no DNA is shown, and the CDR3 is as TCRdb lists it. This chain links TRBV2 with TRBJ1-4. Germline CDR1 is SNHLY and CDR2 is FYNNEI. Counting both end residues, the CDR3 totals 13 amino acids. This CDR3 reads CASSEGLGDGSGV.